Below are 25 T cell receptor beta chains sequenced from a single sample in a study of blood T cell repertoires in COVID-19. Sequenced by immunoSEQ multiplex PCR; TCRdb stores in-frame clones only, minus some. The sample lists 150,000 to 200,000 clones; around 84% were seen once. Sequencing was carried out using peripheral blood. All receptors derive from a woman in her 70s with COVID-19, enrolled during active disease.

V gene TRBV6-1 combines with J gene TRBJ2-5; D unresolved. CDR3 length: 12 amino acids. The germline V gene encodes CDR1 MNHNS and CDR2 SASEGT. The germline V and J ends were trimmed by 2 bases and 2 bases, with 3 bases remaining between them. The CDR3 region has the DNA TGTGCCAGCAGTGAACTACAAGAGACCCAGTACTTC. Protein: CASSELQETQYF.

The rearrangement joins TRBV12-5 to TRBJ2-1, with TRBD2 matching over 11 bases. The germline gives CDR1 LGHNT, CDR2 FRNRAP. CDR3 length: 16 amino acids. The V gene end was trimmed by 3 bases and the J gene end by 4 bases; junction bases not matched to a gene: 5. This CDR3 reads CASGFLAGGFYNEQFF. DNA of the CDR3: TGTGCTAGTGGTTTTCTAGCGGGGGGTTTTTACAATGAGCAGTTCTTC.

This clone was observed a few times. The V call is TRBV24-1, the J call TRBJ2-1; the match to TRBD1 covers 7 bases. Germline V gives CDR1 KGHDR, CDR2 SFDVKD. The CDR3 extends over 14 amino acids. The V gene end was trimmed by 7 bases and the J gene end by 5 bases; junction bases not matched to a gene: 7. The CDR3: CATSLTGRDNEQFF. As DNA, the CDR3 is TGTGCCACCAGCCTGACAGGGCGTGACAATGAGCAGTTCTTC.

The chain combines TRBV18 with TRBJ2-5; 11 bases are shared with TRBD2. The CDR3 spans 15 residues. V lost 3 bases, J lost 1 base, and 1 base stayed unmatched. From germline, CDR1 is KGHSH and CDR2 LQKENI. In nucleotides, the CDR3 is TGTGCCAGCTCACCGCTAGCGGGGGGCCAAGAGACCCAGTACTTC. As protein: CASSPLAGGQETQYF.

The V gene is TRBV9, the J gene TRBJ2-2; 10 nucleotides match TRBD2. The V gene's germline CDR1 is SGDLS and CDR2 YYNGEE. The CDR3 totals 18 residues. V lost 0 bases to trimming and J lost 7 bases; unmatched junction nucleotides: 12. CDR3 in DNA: TGTGCCAGCAGCGTAGAACTAGCGGGGCCCTACGAAGGCGGGGAGCTGTTTTTT. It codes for CASSVELAGPYEGGELFF.

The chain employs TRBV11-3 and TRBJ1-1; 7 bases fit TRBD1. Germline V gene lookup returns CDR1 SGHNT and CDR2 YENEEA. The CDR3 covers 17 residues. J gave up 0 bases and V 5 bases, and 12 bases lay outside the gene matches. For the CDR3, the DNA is TGTGCCAGCAGCACAGGGGCAGGGTCAGTCATGAACACTGAAGCTTTCTTT. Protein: CASSTGAGSVMNTEAFF.

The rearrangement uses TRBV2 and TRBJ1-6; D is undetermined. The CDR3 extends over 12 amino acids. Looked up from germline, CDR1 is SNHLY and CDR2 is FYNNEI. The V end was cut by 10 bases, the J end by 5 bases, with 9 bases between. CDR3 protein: CATHSDNSPLHF. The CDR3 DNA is TGTGCCACCCACAGTGATAATTCACCCCTCCACTTT.

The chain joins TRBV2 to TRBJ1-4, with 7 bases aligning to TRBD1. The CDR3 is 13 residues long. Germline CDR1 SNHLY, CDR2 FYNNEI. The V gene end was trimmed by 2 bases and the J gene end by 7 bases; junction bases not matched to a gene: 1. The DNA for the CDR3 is TGTGCCAGCAGTGAACCAGGGGGTGAAAAACTGTTTTTT. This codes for CASSEPGGEKLFF.

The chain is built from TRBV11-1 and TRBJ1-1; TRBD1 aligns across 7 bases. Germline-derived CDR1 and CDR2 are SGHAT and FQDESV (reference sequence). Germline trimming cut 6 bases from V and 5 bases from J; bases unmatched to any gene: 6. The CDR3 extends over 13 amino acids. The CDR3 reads CASSPNRGTEAFF. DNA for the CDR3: TGTGCCAGCAGTCCCAACAGGGGAACTGAAGCTTTCTTT.

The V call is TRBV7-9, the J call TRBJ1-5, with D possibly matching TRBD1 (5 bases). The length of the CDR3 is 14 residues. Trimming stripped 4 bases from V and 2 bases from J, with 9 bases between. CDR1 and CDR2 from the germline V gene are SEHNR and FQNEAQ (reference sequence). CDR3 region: CASSSGSGNQPQHF. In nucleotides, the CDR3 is TGTGCCAGCAGCTCAGGGTCGGGCAATCAGCCCCAGCATTTT.

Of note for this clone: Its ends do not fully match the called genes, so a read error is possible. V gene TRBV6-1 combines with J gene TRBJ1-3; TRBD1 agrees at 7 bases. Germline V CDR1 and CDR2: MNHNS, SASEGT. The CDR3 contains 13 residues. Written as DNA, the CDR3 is TGTGCCAGCAGTGAAACTCGACAGGGTTCGGAGGGTTTT. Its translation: CASSETRQGSEGF.

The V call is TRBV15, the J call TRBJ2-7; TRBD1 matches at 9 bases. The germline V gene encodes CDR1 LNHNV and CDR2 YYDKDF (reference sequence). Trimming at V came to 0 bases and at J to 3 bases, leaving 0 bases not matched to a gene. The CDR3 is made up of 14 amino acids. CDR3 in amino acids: CATSRETGGYEQYF. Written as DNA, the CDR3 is TGTGCCACCAGCAGAGAGACAGGGGGCTACGAGCAGTACTTC.

Written as DNA, the CDR3 is TGTGCCAGCAGTTTGATGGGGAGAGGAACTGAAGCTTTCTTT. Protein product: CASSLMGRGTEAFF. The chain has TRBV28 and TRBJ1-1; unclear D gene. This CDR3 has 14 residues. CDR1 and CDR2 (germline): MDHEN, SYDVKM. V lost 3 bases and J lost 5, with 13 bases in between.

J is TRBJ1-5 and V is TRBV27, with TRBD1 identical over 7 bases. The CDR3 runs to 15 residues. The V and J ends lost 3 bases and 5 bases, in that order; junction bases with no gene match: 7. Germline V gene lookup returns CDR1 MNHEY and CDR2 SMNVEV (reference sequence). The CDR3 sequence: CASSFLGGAHQPQHF. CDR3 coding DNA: TGTGCCAGCAGTTTCCTAGGGGGCGCCCATCAGCCCCAGCATTTT.

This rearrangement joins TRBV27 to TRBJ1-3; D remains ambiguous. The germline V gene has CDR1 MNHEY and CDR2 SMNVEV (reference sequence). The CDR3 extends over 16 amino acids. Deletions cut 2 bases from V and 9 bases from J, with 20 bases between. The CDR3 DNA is TGTGCCAGCAGTTTACCGCTGGGAGGAGGTGAAGGCACCATATATTTT. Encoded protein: CASSLPLGGGEGTIYF.

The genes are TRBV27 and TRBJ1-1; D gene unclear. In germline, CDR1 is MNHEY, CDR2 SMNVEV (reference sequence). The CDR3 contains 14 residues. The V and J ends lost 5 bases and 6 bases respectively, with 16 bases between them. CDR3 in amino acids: CASSPYPRASEAFF. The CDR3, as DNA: TGTGCCAGCAGTCCATATCCGCGGGCGTCTGAAGCTTTCTTT.

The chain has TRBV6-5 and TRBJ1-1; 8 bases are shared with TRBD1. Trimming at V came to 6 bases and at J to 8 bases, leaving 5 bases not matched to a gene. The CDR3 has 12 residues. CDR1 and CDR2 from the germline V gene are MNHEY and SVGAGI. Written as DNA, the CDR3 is TGTGCCAGCAGCAGGACAGGGTTCGAAGCTTTCTTT. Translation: CASSRTGFEAFF.

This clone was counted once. CDR3 sequence: CASSSALTTGASQPQHF. The CDR3 DNA sequence: TGTGCCAGCAGTTCAGCACTTACGACAGGGGCCAGTCAGCCCCAGCATTTT. The chain uses TRBV28 and TRBJ1-5, with 8 bases that match TRBD1. The CDR3 length is 17 residues. V lost 4 bases and J lost 6; bases outside the gene matches: 14. Germline V lookup: CDR1 MDHEN, CDR2 SYDVKM. Supplemented by reference TRBV28 and TRBJ1-5, the full variable domain reads DVKVTQSSRYLVKRTGEKVFLECVQDMDHENMFWYRQDPGLGLRLIYFSYDVKMKEKGDIPEGYSVSREKKERFSLILESASTNQTSMYLCASSSALTTGASQPQHFGDGTRLSIL.

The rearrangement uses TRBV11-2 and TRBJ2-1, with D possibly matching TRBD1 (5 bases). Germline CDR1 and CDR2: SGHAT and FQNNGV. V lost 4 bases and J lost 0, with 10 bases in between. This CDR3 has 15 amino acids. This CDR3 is CASSSRVSSYNEQFF. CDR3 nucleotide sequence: TGTGCCAGCAGCTCCAGGGTGAGCTCCTACAATGAGCAGTTCTTC.

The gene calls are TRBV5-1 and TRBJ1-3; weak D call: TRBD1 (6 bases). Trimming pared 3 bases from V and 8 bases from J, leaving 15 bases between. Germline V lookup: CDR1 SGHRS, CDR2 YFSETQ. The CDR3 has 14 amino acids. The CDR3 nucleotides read TGCGCCAGCAGCTCCCAGGGGTTGGGAGACACCATATATTTT. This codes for CASSSQGLGDTIYF.

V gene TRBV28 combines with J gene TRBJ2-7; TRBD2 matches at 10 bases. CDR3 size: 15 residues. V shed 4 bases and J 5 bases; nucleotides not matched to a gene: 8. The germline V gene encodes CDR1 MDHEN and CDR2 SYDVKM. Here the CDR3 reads CASSSLAGGKHEQYF. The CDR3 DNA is TGTGCCAGCAGTTCTTTAGCGGGAGGAAAGCACGAGCAGTACTTC.

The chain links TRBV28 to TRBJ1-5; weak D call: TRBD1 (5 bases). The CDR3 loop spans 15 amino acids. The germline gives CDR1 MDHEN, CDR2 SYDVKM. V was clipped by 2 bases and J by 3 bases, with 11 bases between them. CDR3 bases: TGTGCCAGCAGTTTAGGGGTACAGGCCAATCAGCCCCAGCATTTT. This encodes CASSLGVQANQPQHF.

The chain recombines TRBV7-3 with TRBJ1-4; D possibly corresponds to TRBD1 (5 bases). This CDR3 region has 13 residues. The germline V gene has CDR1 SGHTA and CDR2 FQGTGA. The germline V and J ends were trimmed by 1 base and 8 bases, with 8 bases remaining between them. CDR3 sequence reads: CASSLREGEKLFF. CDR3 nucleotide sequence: TGTGCCAGCAGCTTAAGGGAGGGGGAAAAACTGTTTTTT.

The DNA for the CDR3 is TGCAGCGTTGAATGGCGGGACAGAAACTATGGCTACACCTTC. Translation gives CSVEWRDRNYGYTF. V gene TRBV29-1 combines with J gene TRBJ1-2, with 7 bases identical to TRBD1. The J segment lost 2 bases and the V segment lost 2 bases, leaving 5 bases of the junction unmatched. From germline, CDR1 is SQVTM and CDR2 ANQGSEA. The CDR3 spans 14 residues.

Written as DNA, the CDR3 is TGCGCCAGCAGCTTGATCCTGAATGAGCAGTTCTTC. Encoded protein: CASSLILNEQFF. The chain employs TRBV5-1 and TRBJ2-1; D gene ambiguous. V was shortened by 1 base and J by 7 bases, with 6 bases between the two germline ends. This CDR3 is built from 12 residues. Germline V lookup: CDR1 SGHRS, CDR2 YFSETQ.